The 25 T cell receptor beta chains below all came from one sample that was sequenced in a study of OX40 agonist ivuxolimab in advanced cancers. Only in-frame clones appear in the TCRdb table, and some are missing; sequencing was by immunoSEQ multiplex PCR. This table has roughly 80,000 clones, around four fifths appearing once. The sequences come from CD4+ or CD8+ T cells sorted from blood, collected in a trial of the OX40 agonist ivuxolimab. The receptors shown here come from an adult with an advanced solid tumor such as melanoma, head and neck, liver or kidney cancer.

The V gene is TRBV11-2, the J gene TRBJ1-2; D is ambiguous. V was clipped by 0 bases and J by 4 bases, with 9 bases between them. Germline CDR1 and CDR2: SGHAT and FQNNGV. CDR3 size: 14 residues. This chain's CDR3 is CASSLDLLVYGYTF. CDR3 DNA sequence: TGTGCCAGCAGCTTAGATCTACTGGTCTATGGCTACACCTTC.

The chain carries TRBV28 and TRBJ2-7; 10 nucleotides match TRBD2. Germline V gene data show CDR1 as MDHEN and CDR2 as SYDVKM. V was pared by 2 bases and J by 3 bases, with 10 bases of the junction left unmatched. The CDR3 length is 17 residues. This CDR3 is CASSLVIGSSGSYEQYF. The CDR3 DNA reads as TGTGCCAGCAGTTTAGTAATAGGGTCTAGCGGGAGCTACGAGCAGTACTTC.

This chain uses TRBV2 with TRBJ2-3, with 7 bases fitting TRBD2. The CDR3 spans 15 residues. The germline V gene has CDR1 SNHLY and CDR2 FYNNEI. The ends lost 2 bases at V and 1 base at J; junction bases unmatched: 3. DNA of the CDR3: TGTGCCAGCAGTGAATTGGCGGGGGGCACAGATACGCAGTATTTT. It translates to CASSELAGGTDTQYF. Looking up the rest from reference TRBV2 and TRBJ2-3 gives the full variable domain: EPEVTQTPSHQVTQMGQEVILRCVPISNHLYFYWYRQILGQKVEFLVSFYNNEISEKSEIFDDQFSVERPDGSNFTLKIRSTKLEDSAMYFCASSELAGGTDTQYFGPGTRLTVL.

This clone appeared once. V is TRBV6-1 and J is TRBJ2-5; 8 bases agree with TRBD1. The CDR3 contains 14 residues. Trimming removed 1 base from V and 6 bases from J; junction bases left unmatched: 4. Per the germline V gene, CDR1 is MNHNS and CDR2 is SASEGT. This CDR3 reads CASSEVGRGQTQYF. The CDR3 DNA reads TGTGCCAGCAGTGAAGTAGGCAGGGGGCAGACCCAGTACTTC.

This clone was counted only a few times. V gene TRBV2 combines with J gene TRBJ1-2, with TRBD1 identical over 8 bases. Losses at the gene ends were 4 bases for V and 0 bases for J; bases not matched to a gene: 4. Germline loops: CDR1 SNHLY, CDR2 FYNNEI. The CDR3 length is 15 residues. CDR3 residues: CASSATQGANYGYTF. The CDR3 region has the DNA TGTGCCAGCAGTGCAACACAGGGGGCTAACTATGGCTACACCTTC.

V and J are TRBV11-1 and TRBJ2-7; D tentatively reads TRBD1 or TRBD2 (5 bases each). Trimming took 2 bases from V and 3 from J, leaving 20 bases between them. The CDR3 loop spans 17 amino acids. Germline CDR1 SGHAT, CDR2 FQDESV (reference sequence). The CDR3 DNA reads TGTGCCAGCAGCTTACATTCGTCGGGGCTAAGAAGCTACGAGCAGTACTTC. This codes for CASSLHSSGLRSYEQYF.

V gene TRBV10-3 combines with J gene TRBJ1-2; D ambiguous. Germline V gene data show CDR1 as ENHRY and CDR2 as SYGVKD. The length of the CDR3 is 14 residues. Trimming took off 6 bases at V and 0 bases at J, with 11 bases between the two ends. The CDR3 region has the DNA TGTGCCATCAGAAACGGACCGACTAACTATGGCTACACCTTC. It codes for CAIRNGPTNYGYTF.

This clone has only one observation. This sequence joins TRBV6-4 and TRBJ1-4; 7 positions match TRBD1. The CDR3 contains 19 residues. Germline V CDR1 and CDR2: MRHNA, SNTAGT. V was clipped by 2 bases and J by 0 bases; unmatched bases: 12. The CDR3 bases are TGTGCCAGCAGTGACCCGGGACAGCCAATCATTACAACTAATGAAAAACTGTTTTTT. Residues: CASSDPGQPIITTNEKLFF.

This chain links TRBV28 with TRBJ1-2, with D hard to call. CDR3 length equals 12 residues. Germline loops: CDR1 MDHEN, CDR2 SYDVKM. With 3 bases removed from V and 4 bases from J, the gap between germline ends came to 6 bases. The CDR3 region is CASSLGVYGYTF. For the CDR3, the DNA is TGTGCCAGCAGTTTGGGCGTCTATGGCTACACCTTC.

The chain has TRBV6-1 and TRBJ1-6; D ambiguous. The V gene lost 6 bases and the J gene lost 6 bases, with 6 bases spanning the gap. Germline CDR1 MNHNS, CDR2 SASEGT. The CDR3 is 12 amino acids. In nucleotides, the CDR3 is TGTGCCAGCAGCGCCATTAATTCACCCCTCCACTTT. The encoded protein is CASSAINSPLHF.

CDR3 sequence: CASSSTGTTDTQYF. In nucleotides, the CDR3 is TGTGCCAGCAGCTCAACGGGGACAACAGATACGCAGTATTTT. The chain recombines TRBV9 with TRBJ2-3; the D gene is possibly TRBD1 (6 bases). V was clipped by 4 bases and J by 3 bases, with 12 bases between them. This CDR3 comprises 14 residues. Germline V gives CDR1 SGDLS, CDR2 YYNGEE.

This chain uses TRBV7-6 with TRBJ1-4; D unclear. From germline, CDR1 is SGHVS and CDR2 FNYEAQ. There are 14 residues in the CDR3. V was shortened by 3 bases and J by 4 bases, with 9 bases between the two germline ends. As DNA, the CDR3 is TGTGCCAGCAGCTTGACCGAATATAATGAAAAACTGTTTTTT. Residues: CASSLTEYNEKLFF.

The gene calls are TRBV9 and TRBJ2-3; D is perhaps TRBD1 (6 bases). Germline lookup yields CDR1 SGDLS and CDR2 YYNGEE. There are 16 residues in the CDR3. The V end was cut by 4 bases, the J end by 3 bases, with 18 bases between. The CDR3 reads CASSFTGNLGTDTQYF. CDR3 bases: TGTGCCAGCAGCTTTACAGGGAATCTTGGGACAGATACGCAGTATTTT.

This rearrangement joins TRBV5-5 to TRBJ2-3; D could derive from TRBD1 or TRBD2 (5 bases each). CDR1 is SGHKS, CDR2 YYEKEE, per germline (reference sequence). The length of the CDR3 is 15 residues. Trimming took 1 base from V and 7 from J, leaving 16 bases between them. The CDR3 DNA follows: TGTGCCAGCAGCTTGAGGCTAGCTGAGGGGAATACGCAGTATTTT. This translates into CASSLRLAEGNTQYF.

The rearrangement joins TRBV7-6 to TRBJ1-3; D is unresolved. Germline CDR1 is SGHVS and CDR2 is FNYEAQ. Trimming left V 0 bases short and J 3 bases short, with 12 bases between. There are 16 residues in the CDR3. This CDR3 reads CASSLARQEFGNTIYF. The CDR3 coding sequence is TGTGCCAGCAGCTTAGCGCGGCAGGAGTTTGGAAACACCATATATTTT.

This chain joins TRBV18 and TRBJ1-2, with D tentatively TRBD1 (5 bases). The V and J ends lost 3 bases and 0 bases respectively, with 8 bases between them. CDR3 size: 14 residues. Germline CDR1 is KGHSH and CDR2 is LQKENI. CDR3 coding DNA: TGTGCCAGCTCACCCAGGGAGGCTAACTATGGCTACACCTTC. Translation: CASSPREANYGYTF.

This clone was seen a handful of times. The chain has TRBV19 and TRBJ1-2; TRBD1 might be the D (6 bases). V was pared by 6 bases and J by 4 bases, with 15 bases between. The CDR3 totals 14 residues. The germline V gene encodes CDR1 LNHDA and CDR2 SQIVND (reference sequence). The CDR3 bases are TGTGCCAGTAGATCGACAGGATTGTTCTATGGCTACACCTTC. Its protein product is CASRSTGLFYGYTF.

V usage is TRBV4-2 and J usage is TRBJ1-2; 10 nucleotides agree with TRBD1. The CDR3 runs to 14 residues. V trimming: 3 bases; J trimming: 3 bases; junction bases outside the gene matches: 1. Germline V gene lookup returns CDR1 LGHNA and CDR2 YNFKEQ. The CDR3 region has the DNA TGTGCCAGCAGCCAGGACAGGGGGGACTATGGCTACACCTTC. It yields the protein CASSQDRGDYGYTF.

The chain joins TRBV10-3 to TRBJ2-3; 12 bases agree with TRBD2. The CDR3 is made up of 14 amino acids. Germline CDR1 is ENHRY and CDR2 is SYGVKD. V shed 6 bases and J 5 bases; nucleotides not matched to a gene: 3. CDR3 DNA: TGTGCCATCAGACCGGGACTAGCGGGAGATACGCAGTATTTT. Amino acids: CAIRPGLAGDTQYF.

The table lists this clone with a count of one. The CDR3 sequence: CASSQGGQNTEAFF. CDR3 coding DNA: TGCGCCAGCAGCCAAGGGGGCCAGAACACTGAAGCTTTCTTT. The chain joins TRBV4-3 to TRBJ1-1; tentatively, D is TRBD1 (5 bases). CDR3 length equals 14 residues. V lost 1 base and J 1 base, leaving 7 bases between the germline ends. Germline lookup yields CDR1 LGHNA and CDR2 YSLEER.

The chain carries TRBV19 and TRBJ1-5; D gene unclear. V lost 3 bases and J 7 bases, leaving 16 bases between the germline ends. The CDR3 has 15 residues. CDR1 is LNHDA and CDR2 is SQIVND in the germline V gene (reference sequence). DNA for the CDR3: TGTGCCAGTAGTATCGGCAGGTTGGGCGGGCAGCCCCAGCATTTT. Encoded protein: CASSIGRLGGQPQHF.

The chain carries TRBV30 and TRBJ2-3; D is tentatively TRBD1 or TRBD2 (5 bases each). CDR1 is GTSNPN, CDR2 SVGIG, per germline (reference sequence). V was pared by 3 bases and J by 6 bases, with 13 bases between. This CDR3 spans 13 amino acids. The CDR3 coding sequence is TGTGCCTGGAGCACGGGGCTCAGGGATACGCAGTATTTT. This sequence encodes CAWSTGLRDTQYF.

This clone was recorded only once. This sequence joins TRBV19 and TRBJ1-1; TRBD1 is a possible D gene (5 bases). The germline V gene encodes CDR1 LNHDA and CDR2 SQIVND (reference sequence). V was clipped by 3 bases and J by 11 bases, with 19 bases between them. CDR3 size: 14 residues. This CDR3 reads CASSIQRGARRAFF. The CDR3 nucleotides are TGTGCCAGTAGTATTCAACGAGGGGCACGGAGGGCTTTCTTT.

The V call is TRBV28, the J call TRBJ1-1; D gene unclear. CDR3 size: 16 residues. The germline V gene has CDR1 MDHEN and CDR2 SYDVKM. V lost 4 bases and J 2 bases, leaving 17 bases between the germline ends. CDR3 DNA: TGTGCCAGCAGTTCACCCCACGACACCGAAAACACTGAAGCTTTCTTT. It translates to CASSSPHDTENTEAFF.

The chain uses TRBV28 and TRBJ2-1; 12 positions agree with TRBD2. Germline V gene lookup returns CDR1 MDHEN and CDR2 SYDVKM. V shed 5 bases and J 9 bases; nucleotides not matched to a gene: 11. The CDR3 runs to 16 residues. The CDR3 region is CASSPMTSGRWGEQFF. CDR3 nucleotide sequence: TGTGCCAGCAGTCCCATGACTAGCGGGAGATGGGGTGAGCAGTTCTTC.